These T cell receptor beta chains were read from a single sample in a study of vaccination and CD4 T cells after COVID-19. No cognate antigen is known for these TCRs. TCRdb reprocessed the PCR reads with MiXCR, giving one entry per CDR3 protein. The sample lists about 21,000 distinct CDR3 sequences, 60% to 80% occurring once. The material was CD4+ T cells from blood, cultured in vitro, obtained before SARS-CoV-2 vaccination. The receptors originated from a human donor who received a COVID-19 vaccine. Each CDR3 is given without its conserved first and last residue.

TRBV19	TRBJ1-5	ASSPLGGRGLHQPQH
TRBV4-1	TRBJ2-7	ASSQDLWTDAPYEQY
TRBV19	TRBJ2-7	ASSKKGQASSYEQY
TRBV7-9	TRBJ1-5	ASSKIQDPQPQH
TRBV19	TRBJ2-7	ASRGQYEQY
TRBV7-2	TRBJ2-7	ASSLGRSSGGTYEQY
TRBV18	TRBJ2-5	ASSPQSGEETQY
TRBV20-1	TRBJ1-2	SATWGAYGYT
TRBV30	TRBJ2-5	AWSPGQETQY
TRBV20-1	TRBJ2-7	SASPPTGYEQY
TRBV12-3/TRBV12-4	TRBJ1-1	ASSFRNTEAF
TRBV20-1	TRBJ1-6	SAREAKGARNSPLH
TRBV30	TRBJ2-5	AWSVWSGGAQETQY
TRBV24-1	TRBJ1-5	ATSDNRVSLAQH
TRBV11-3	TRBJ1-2	ASSLDRSLPSYGYT
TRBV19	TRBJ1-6	ASRLGQGNSPLH
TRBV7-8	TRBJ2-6	ASSLNPGPAGANVLT
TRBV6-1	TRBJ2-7	ASSVLEWTGEIYEQY
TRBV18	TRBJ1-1	ASSPQGFAEAF
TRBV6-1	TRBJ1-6	ASTPKWWQGNSPLH
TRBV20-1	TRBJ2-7	SARDRSRGSYEQY
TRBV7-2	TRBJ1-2	ASSLAPSWTGNYGYT
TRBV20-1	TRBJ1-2	SARDPQGYYGYT
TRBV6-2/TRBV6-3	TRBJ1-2	ASRDRGHGYT
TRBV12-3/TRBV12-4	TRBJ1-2	ASSFFQGSYGYT
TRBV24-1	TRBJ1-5	ATSASGGELNQPQH
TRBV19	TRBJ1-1	ASSPAGSTEAF
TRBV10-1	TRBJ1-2	ASSAGRLYGYT
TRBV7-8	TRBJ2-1	ASSLSTLAGGLSYNEQF
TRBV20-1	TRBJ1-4	SAPTGATNEKLF
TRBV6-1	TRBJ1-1	ASRPADSLNTEAF
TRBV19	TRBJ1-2	ASRTGTRNLDPYGYT
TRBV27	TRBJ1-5	ASSLSRGQDQPQH